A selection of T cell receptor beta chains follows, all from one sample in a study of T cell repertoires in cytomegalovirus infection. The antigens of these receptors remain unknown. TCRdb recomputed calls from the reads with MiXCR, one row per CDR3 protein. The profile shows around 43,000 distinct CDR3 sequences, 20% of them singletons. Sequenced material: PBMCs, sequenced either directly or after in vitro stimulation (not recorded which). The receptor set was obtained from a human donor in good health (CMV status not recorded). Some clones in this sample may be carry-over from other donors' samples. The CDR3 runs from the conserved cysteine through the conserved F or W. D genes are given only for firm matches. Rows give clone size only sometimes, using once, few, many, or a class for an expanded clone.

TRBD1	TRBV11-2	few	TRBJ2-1	TGTGCCAGCACCTCCTCCCGGGACAGGGGGTACAATGAGCAGTTCTTC	CASTSSRDRGYNEQFF
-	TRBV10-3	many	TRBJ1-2	TGTGCCATCAGTTCAGAGCCGGCTAACTATGGCTACACCTTC	CAISSEPANYGYTF
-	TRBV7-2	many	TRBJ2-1	TGTGCCAGCAGCTTAGGTAGCGGACAGTTGTATGAGCAGTTCTTC	CASSLGSGQLYEQFF
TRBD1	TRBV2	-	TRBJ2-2	TGTGCCAGCAGCGTTGGGACAGGGGGCGACGGGGAGCTGTTTTTT	CASSVGTGGDGELFF
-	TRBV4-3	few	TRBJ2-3	TGCGCCAGCAGCCAATCTCCGGGCCGTGGCCTGTCCACAGATACGCAGTATTTT	CASSQSPGRGLSTDTQYF
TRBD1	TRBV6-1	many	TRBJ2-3	TGTGCCAGCAGTGAAGGGGGGACAGGTGCCTTTACGCAGTATTTT	CASSEGGTGAFTQYF
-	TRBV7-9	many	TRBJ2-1	TGTGCCAGCAGCCTTCGAGGGAGCCAATCGGCTTACAATGAGCAGTTCTTC	CASSLRGSQSAYNEQFF
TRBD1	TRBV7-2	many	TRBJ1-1	TGTGCCAGCAGCTTAGGACAGGGGTTGCGAGCTTTCTTT	CASSLGQGLRAFF
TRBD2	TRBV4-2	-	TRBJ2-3	TGTGCCAGCAGCCAAGATGGGAGCGGGGGGACAGATACGCAGTATTTT	CASSQDGSGGTDTQYF
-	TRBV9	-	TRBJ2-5	TGTGCCAGCAGCGCAAGACTCGCCCCGGGGGAGACCCAGTACTTC	CASSARLAPGETQYF
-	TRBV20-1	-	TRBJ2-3	TGCAGTGCCAAAGGAGGTGGAGATACGCAGTATTTT	CSAKGGGDTQYF
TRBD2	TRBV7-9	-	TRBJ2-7	TGTGCCTCGCGGGGAGGGGTAGGCGAGCAGTACTTC	CASRGGVGEQYF
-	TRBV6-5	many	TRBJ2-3	TGTGCCAGCAGTTATGACCTCCCACGGGCAGATACGCAGTATTTT	CASSYDLPRADTQYF
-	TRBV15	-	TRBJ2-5	TGTGCCACCAGCAGAGGATCGGCGGGACAAGAGACCCAGTACTTC	CATSRGSAGQETQYF
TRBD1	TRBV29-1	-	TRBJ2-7	TGCAGCGCCAAAGCGGCGGACAGGCCCTACGAGCAGTACTTC	CSAKAADRPYEQYF
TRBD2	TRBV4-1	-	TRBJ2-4	TGCGCCAGCAGCCCTAGACTAGCGGTAGCCAAAAACATTCAGTACTTC	CASSPRLAVAKNIQYF
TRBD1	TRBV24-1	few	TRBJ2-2	TGTGCCACCAGTGATCCAGACAGGGGAACCGGGGAGCTGTTTTTT	CATSDPDRGTGELFF
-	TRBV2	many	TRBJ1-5	TGTGCCAGCAGTCCCGGGACTTCTCGAAATCAGCCCCAGCATTTT	CASSPGTSRNQPQHF
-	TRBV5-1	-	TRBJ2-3	TGCGCCAGCAGCCCCTGGAGGCAGGGCACAGATACGCAGTATTTT	CASSPWRQGTDTQYF
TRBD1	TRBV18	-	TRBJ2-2	TGTGCCAGCTCAACCGGGACAGGAGGGACCGGGGAGCTGTTTTTT	CASSTGTGGTGELFF
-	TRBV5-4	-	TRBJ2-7	TGTGCCAGCAGCCCGTCCGTAGGCCACTACGAGCAGTACTTC	CASSPSVGHYEQYF
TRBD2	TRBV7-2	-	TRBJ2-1	TGTGCCAGCAGCCCCGATCTAACTAGCGGCAATGAGCAGTTCTTC	CASSPDLTSGNEQFF
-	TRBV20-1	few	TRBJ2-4	TGCAGTGCTAGAGGGGACAGACTGGGGGGCAAAAACATTCAGTACTTC	CSARGDRLGGKNIQYF
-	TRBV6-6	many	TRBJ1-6	TGTGCCAGCAGTTACTCCACCTACGGGGGTGATTCACCCCTCCACTTT	CASSYSTYGGDSPLHF
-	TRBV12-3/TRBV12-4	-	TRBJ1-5	TGTGCCAGCAGTTTAGGGCAGAATCAGCCCCAGCATTTT	CASSLGQNQPQHF
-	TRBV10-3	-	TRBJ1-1	TGTGCCACATCGTCCGAGCAGACCGGGAACACTGAAGCTTTCTTT	CATSSEQTGNTEAFF
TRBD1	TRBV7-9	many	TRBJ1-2	TGTGCCAGCAGCAGGAGGGGGCTCTATGGCTACACCTTC	CASSRRGLYGYTF
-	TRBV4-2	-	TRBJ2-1	TGTGCCAGCAGCCAAGATGGGCTGGGGCAGTTCTTC	CASSQDGLGQFF
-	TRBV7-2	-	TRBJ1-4	TGTGCCAGCACTCTAAAACCCGAAGGAAAACTGTTTTTT	CASTLKPEGKLFF
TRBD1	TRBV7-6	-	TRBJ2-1	TGTGCCAGCAGCTTAAGGCAGGGGGCAGACAATGAGCAGTTCTTC	CASSLRQGADNEQFF
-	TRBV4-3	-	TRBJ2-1	TGCGCCAGCAGCCAAGATCCCAGTGCTAATATGTATGAGCAGTTCTTC	CASSQDPSANMYEQFF
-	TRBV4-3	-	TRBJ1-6	TGCGCCAGCAGCCAAGGACACTCGCCCCTCCACTTT	CASSQGHSPLHF
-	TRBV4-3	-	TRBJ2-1	TGCGCCAGCAGCCAGGGGTTTGGAGTAAATGAGCAGTTCTTC	CASSQGFGVNEQFF
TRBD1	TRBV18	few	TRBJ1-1	TGTGCCAGCTCACTAAACGGACAGGGGATGACTGAAGCTTTCTTT	CASSLNGQGMTEAFF
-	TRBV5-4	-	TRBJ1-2	TGTGCCAGCAGCTTGTTCGGGGACCACTATGGCTACACCTTC	CASSLFGDHYGYTF
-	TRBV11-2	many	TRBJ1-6	TGTGCCAGCAGCTATATCACCCGGTCACCCCTCCACTTT	CASSYITRSPLHF
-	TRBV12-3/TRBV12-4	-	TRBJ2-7	TGTGCCAGCAGTCTTGGCCTCCAGGCTCAGGAGTACTTC	CASSLGLQAQEYF
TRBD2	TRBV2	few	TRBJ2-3	TGTGCCAGCAGTGAAGCAGTAGCGGGGGGGCGACATACGCAGTATTTT	CASSEAVAGGRHTQYF
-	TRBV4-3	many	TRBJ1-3	TGCGCCAGCAGCCAAGGTGGCGGCCCTGGAAACACCATATATTTT	CASSQGGGPGNTIYF
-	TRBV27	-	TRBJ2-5	TGTGCCAGCAGTAGTCCGCAGAGAGAGACCCAGTACTTC	CASSSPQRETQYF
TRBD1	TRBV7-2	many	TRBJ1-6	TGTGCCAGCAGCGCGCGCTACAGGGGTCGGCTCCACTTT	CASSARYRGRLHF
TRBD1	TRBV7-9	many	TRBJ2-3	TGTGCCAGCAGCTCAGAACAGGGGACAGATACGCAGTATTTT	CASSSEQGTDTQYF
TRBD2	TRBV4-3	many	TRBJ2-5	TGCGCCAGCAGCCAAGATTATCGAACCCCGGGACTAGCGGGAGTCGAAGAGACCCAGTACTTC	CASSQDYRTPGLAGVEETQYF
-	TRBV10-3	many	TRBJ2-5	TGTGCCATCAGCCACCGGGGCGGAGAGACCCAGTACTTC	CAISHRGGETQYF
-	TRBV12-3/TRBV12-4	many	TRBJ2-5	TGTGCCAGCACGTCAGGGGGGGGCTCGGAGACCCAGTACTTC	CASTSGGGSETQYF
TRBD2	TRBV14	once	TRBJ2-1	TGTGCCAGCAGCCCGGGACTAACCTACAATGAGCAGTTCTTC	CASSPGLTYNEQFF
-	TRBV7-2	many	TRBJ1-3	TGTGCCAGCAGCCTCACTGGGTGGGGGCTGGGAAACACCATATATTTT	CASSLTGWGLGNTIYF
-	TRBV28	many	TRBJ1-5	TGTGCCAGCAGTTTACAAGGGCTCCACCAGCATTTT	CASSLQGLHQHF
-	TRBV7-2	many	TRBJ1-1	TGTGCCAGCAGCTTTGGATCCACAGGGTACACTGAAGCTTTCTTT	CASSFGSTGYTEAFF
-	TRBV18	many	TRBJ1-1	TGTGCCAGCTCACCAAGCGCGAACACTGAAGCTTTCTTT	CASSPSANTEAFF
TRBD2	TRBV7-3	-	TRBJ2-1	TGTGCCAGCAGCCCCCACTTTGTAGCGGGCCCTTCCGATGAGCAGTTCTTC	CASSPHFVAGPSDEQFF
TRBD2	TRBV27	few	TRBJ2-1	TGTGCCAGCAGTTTATGGCCTAGCGGGGGGACATCGGTAGACAATGAGCAGTTCTTC	CASSLWPSGGTSVDNEQFF